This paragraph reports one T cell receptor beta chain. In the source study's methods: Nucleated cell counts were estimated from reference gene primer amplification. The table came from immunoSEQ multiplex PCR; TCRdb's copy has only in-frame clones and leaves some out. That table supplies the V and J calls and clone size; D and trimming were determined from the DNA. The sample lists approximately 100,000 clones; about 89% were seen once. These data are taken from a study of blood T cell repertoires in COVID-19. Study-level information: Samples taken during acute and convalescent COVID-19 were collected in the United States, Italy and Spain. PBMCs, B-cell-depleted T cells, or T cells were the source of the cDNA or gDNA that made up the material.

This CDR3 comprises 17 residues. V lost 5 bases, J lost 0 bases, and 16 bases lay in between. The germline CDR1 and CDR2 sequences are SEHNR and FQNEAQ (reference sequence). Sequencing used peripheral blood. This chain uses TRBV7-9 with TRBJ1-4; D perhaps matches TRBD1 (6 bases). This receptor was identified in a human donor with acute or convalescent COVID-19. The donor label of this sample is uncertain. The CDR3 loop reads CASSLDRSAATNEKLFF. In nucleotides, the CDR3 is TGTGCCAGCAGCCTTGACAGGTCGGCGGCAACTAATGAAAAACTGTTTTTT.